This TCR beta chain was retrieved from a study of neurological immune-mediated disorders. Study-wide results and limits: Across subjects, expanded clones had no CDR3 amino acid sequences in common, pointing to private repertoires in all groups. HTLV-1-associated myelopathy had the most TCR clonal expansion, whereas multiple sclerosis had the least (lower than in healthy controls).

This clonotype occurred many times. The antigen is not known. Unsorted libraries were derived from 2 million PBMCs stored at -80 C. Synthesis of cDNA used 5'RACE (with 10-nucleotide random UMIs). From the 5' RACE reads, TCRdb called clonotypes with MiXCR, one entry per CDR3 protein. The data show just under 45,000 distinct CDR3 sequences, over 9.5% seen once. The sample comprised PBMCs. The TCR was taken from a female donor in good health.

CDR3 in amino acids: CSARVDSGKEQFF. In DNA form, the CDR3 reads TGCAGTGCTAGAGTTGACTCCGGGAAGGAGCAGTTCTTC. The chain recombines TRBV20-1 with TRBJ2-1, with D perhaps TRBD2 (5 bases). The germline V gene encodes CDR1 DFQATT and CDR2 SNEGSKA (reference sequence). The CDR3 covers 13 residues. Trimming removed 1 base at V and 10 bases at J, with 14 bases between.